This is a list of T cell receptor beta chains from one sample in a study of post-analysis software for immune sequencing data. One entry per CDR3 protein results from TCRdb running MiXCR on the PCR reads. The table includes about 570,000 distinct CDR3 sequences, 30% to 40% detected once. Sequencing was performed on blood. The receptors stem from a girl aged 2 to 17 with multiple sclerosis. Both conserved end residues are part of each CDR3. The order of the fields is V gene, D gene, J gene, clone size, CDR3 protein, CDR3 DNA. A D gene is named only where the DNA matches it firmly. Expanded clones get a size class; other rows say once, few or many, or leave the size out.

>TRBV12-3/TRBV12-4|-|TRBJ1-5|few
CASSIGQYGNQPQHF
TGTGCCAGCAGCATCGGACAGTACGGGAATCAGCCCCAGCATTTT
>TRBV7-3|-|TRBJ2-7|many
CASSLDRSSYEQYF
TGTGCCAGCAGCTTAGACAGGAGCTCCTACGAGCAGTACTTC
>TRBV20-1|-|TRBJ2-4|few
CSARVIGRATRQREQYF
TGCAGTGCTAGAGTCATAGGGAGAGCGACGCGACAGAGAGAGCAGTACTTC
>TRBV20-1|TRBD2|TRBJ2-1|-
CSAKPSGGVRYNERFF
TGCAGTGCTAAGCCTAGCGGGGGGGTCCGATACAATGAGCGGTTCTTC
>TRBV20-1|TRBD2|TRBJ2-1|many
CSAVDTSGGYNEQFF
TGCAGTGCTGTAGATACTAGCGGGGGTTACAATGAGCAGTTCTTC
>TRBV5-1|-|TRBJ2-3|few
CASSLGQPGGTDTQYF
TGCGCCAGCAGCTTGGGACAGCCCGGTGGCACAGATACGCAGTATTTT
>TRBV7-2|-|TRBJ2-1|-
CAGSLARLGSYNEQFF
TGTGCCGGCAGCTTAGCGAGACTAGGTTCCTACAATGAGCAGTTCTTC
>TRBV12-3/TRBV12-4|-|TRBJ2-7|-
CASSWHRDEQYF
TGTGCCAGCAGTTGGCACCGAGACGAGCAGTACTTC
>TRBV5-1|TRBD2|TRBJ2-5|few
CASSPGTSGVSQETQYF
TGCGCCAGCAGCCCTGGGACTAGCGGGGTTTCTCAAGAGACCCAGTACTTC
>TRBV29-1|-|TRBJ1-1|-
CSVALWDENTEAFF
TGCAGCGTTGCGCTGTGGGACGAGAACACTGAAGCTTTCTTT
>TRBV5-1|TRBD2|TRBJ2-1|few
CASSLVGLAREQFF
TGCGCCAGCAGCTTGGTAGGACTAGCGAGGGAGCAGTTCTTC
>TRBV6-1|-|TRBJ1-2|-
CASSPRGVDGYTF
TGTGCCAGCTCCCCGAGGGGGGTGGATGGCTACACCTTC
>TRBV11-2|TRBD2|TRBJ2-3|-
CASSSTTSGRTDTQYF
TGTGCCAGCAGCTCAACGACTAGCGGGAGGACAGATACGCAGTATTTT
>TRBV5-1|TRBD1|TRBJ2-7|-
CACSQIQTGGSYEQYF
TGCGCCTGCAGCCAGATCCAGACAGGGGGATCCTACGAGCAGTACTTC
>TRBV20-1|TRBD2|TRBJ2-4|-
CSAREATSGVNIQYF
TGCAGTGCTAGAGAGGCGACTAGCGGGGTGAACATTCAGTACTTC
>TRBV24-1|TRBD2|TRBJ2-5|few
CATSGTSGGEYQETQYF
TGTGCCACCAGCGGGACTAGCGGGGGGGAGTACCAAGAGACCCAGTACTTC
>TRBV4-1|-|TRBJ2-1|-
CASSQDWSGSYNEQFF
TGCGCCAGCAGCCAAGATTGGAGCGGCTCCTACAATGAGCAGTTCTTC
>TRBV20-1|-|TRBJ2-7|-
CSARAVGPDYEQYF
TGCAGTGCTAGAGCCGTAGGGCCAGACTACGAGCAGTACTTC
>TRBV7-3|TRBD2|TRBJ2-3|-
CASSLPTSGGPPDTQYF
TGTGCCAGCAGCTTGCCGACTAGCGGGGGGCCGCCAGATACGCAGTATTTT
>TRBV5-6|TRBD1|TRBJ1-4|few
CASTVGQGDEKLFF
TGTGCCAGCACCGTCGGACAGGGGGACGAAAAACTGTTTTTT
>TRBV20-1|-|TRBJ2-7|few
CSAGPSSYEQYF
TGCAGTGCTGGCCCGTCGTCCTACGAGCAGTACTTC
>TRBV6-5|-|TRBJ1-1|-
CASSYNGNTEAFF
TGTGCCAGCAGTTACAACGGGAACACTGAAGCTTTCTTT
>TRBV7-3|-|TRBJ2-7|many
CASSIFFQGSHYEQYF
TGTGCCAGCAGCATCTTTTTTCAGGGTTCCCACTACGAGCAGTACTTC
>TRBV5-1|TRBD1|TRBJ1-5|few
CASSLAGTGEQPQHF
TGCGCCAGCAGCTTGGCGGGGACAGGGGAACAGCCCCAGCATTTT
>TRBV10-3|TRBD1|TRBJ2-5|-
CAIGPGQGGETQYF
TGTGCCATCGGTCCGGGACAGGGGGGAGAGACCCAGTACTTC
>TRBV7-9|-|TRBJ2-4|few
CASSLSGDIQYF
TGTGCCAGCAGTCTGAGTGGGGACATTCAGTACTTC
>TRBV7-9|-|TRBJ1-1|few
CASSLASTSLATGTEAFF
TGTGCCAGCAGCTTAGCGTCGACATCCCTCGCGACGGGGACTGAAGCTTTCTTT